This TCR beta chain was found in a study of blood T cells in healthy people across ages. Trimming stripped 4 bases from V and 11 bases from J, with 12 bases between. The CDR3 consists of 13 residues. This clonotype was seen more than once but under ten times. Combining a sample-barcoded 5' primer with a J-beta primer mix, a second PCR ran for roughly 6 to 12 cycles. TCRdb re-derived calls from the 5' RACE reads in MiXCR, one entry per CDR3 protein. This table has approximately 900,000 distinct CDR3 sequences, approximately 49% appearing once. This rearrangement joins TRBV12-3 or TRBV12-4 to TRBJ1-6; D call uncertain. The receptor's source is a man under 40 in good health. The sequenced sample consisted of blood. CDR3 sequence (DNA): TGTGCCAGCAGTTGGGGAAATGGGACACCCCTCCACTTT. Its protein product is CASSWGNGTPLHF.